These 23 T cell receptor beta chains were all obtained from the same sample, sequenced in a study of PD-L1 blockade in urothelial cancer. As to time point: pretreatment peripheral blood. Only in-frame clones appear in the TCRdb table, and some are missing; sequencing was by immunoSEQ multiplex PCR. The profile shows 130,000 or so clones, about four fifths of them singletons. Material: PBMCs, obtained around atezolizumab (anti-PD-L1) treatment. All receptors derive from a man over 45 with urothelial cancer.

V is TRBV6-5 and J is TRBJ2-1; D remains unclear. The CDR3 covers 15 residues. In germline, CDR1 is MNHEY, CDR2 SVGAGI. Trimming pared 0 bases from V and 6 bases from J, leaving 12 bases between. DNA for the CDR3: TGTGCCAGCAGTTACTCGCGTGTTGGCGGCAATGAGCAGTTCTTC. Amino acid sequence: CASSYSRVGGNEQFF.

This clone has a handful of counts. The genes are TRBV11-2 and TRBJ1-2; possible D gene TRBD1, 6 bases. CDR3 length equals 14 residues. V was trimmed by 5 bases and J by 6 bases, leaving 16 bases between them. Germline lookup yields CDR1 SGHAT and CDR2 FQNNGV. The CDR3 loop is CASSDRSQGNGYTF. The CDR3 bases are TGTGCCAGCAGCGATCGCTCTCAGGGGAATGGCTACACCTTC. Variable domain in full (rest from reference TRBV11-2 and TRBJ1-2): EAGVAQSPRYKIIEKRQSVAFWCNPISGHATLYWYQQILGQGPKLLIQFQNNGVVDDSQLPKDRFSAERLKGVDSTLKIQPAKLEDSAVYLCASSDRSQGNGYTFGSGTRLTVV.

The chain joins TRBV9 to TRBJ2-5, with TRBD2 identical over 12 bases. This CDR3 contains 17 residues. CDR1 SGDLS and CDR2 YYNGEE come from the germline V gene. Losses at the gene ends were 0 bases for V and 2 bases for J; bases not matched to a gene: 5. The CDR3 DNA is TGTGCCAGCAGCGTAGCTAGGACTAGCGGGGCGCAAGAGACCCAGTACTTC. It specifies CASSVARTSGAQETQYF.

The chain combines TRBV28 with TRBJ1-1; D unclear. The length of the CDR3 is 12 residues. Germline V gives CDR1 MDHEN, CDR2 SYDVKM. Trimming left V 7 bases short and J 9 bases short, with 15 bases between. The CDR3 loop is CASNPTHSKAFF. The CDR3 DNA reads TGTGCCAGCAACCCGACACACTCTAAAGCTTTCTTT.

This chain links TRBV30 with TRBJ1-1; tentative D call: TRBD1 (6 bases). The CDR3 loop spans 15 amino acids. V lost 2 bases to trimming and J lost 1 base, with 14 bases between them. The germline V gene has CDR1 GTSNPN and CDR2 SVGIG (reference sequence). The CDR3 protein is CAWSLRQVWNTEAFF. The CDR3, as DNA: TGTGCCTGGAGTTTAAGACAGGTATGGAACACTGAAGCTTTCTTT.

The chain couples TRBV15 to TRBJ2-3; TRBD1 matches 10 bases. Germline V gene data show CDR1 as LNHNV and CDR2 as YYDKDF (reference sequence). The CDR3 consists of 13 residues. Trimming at V came to 9 bases and at J to 5 bases, leaving 5 bases not matched to a gene. The CDR3 reads CATTGGSGDTQYF. The CDR3 DNA follows: TGTGCCACGACAGGGGGCTCTGGAGATACGCAGTATTTT.

The DNA of the CDR3 is TGCGCCAGCAGCTTGTTAATCCAACCAAGAGGCGGGGAGCTGTTTTTT. It encodes CASSLLIQPRGGELFF. This chain links TRBV5-1 with TRBJ2-2; no clear D gene. The CDR3 totals 16 residues. V shed 1 base and J shed 7 bases, with 17 bases lying between them. Looked up from germline, CDR1 is SGHRS and CDR2 is YFSETQ.

The chain couples TRBV27 to TRBJ2-7; TRBD1 is a possible D gene (6 bases). This CDR3 comprises 17 residues. The germline gives CDR1 MNHEY, CDR2 SMNVEV (reference sequence). V dropped 0 bases and J dropped 0 bases, with 15 bases sitting between them. CDR3 residues: CASSLSMAGTNSYEQYF. The CDR3 DNA sequence: TGTGCCAGCAGTTTATCGATGGCCGGGACAAACTCCTACGAGCAGTACTTC.

The chain is built from TRBV28 and TRBJ1-3; D possibly corresponds to TRBD1 (6 bases). Germline lookup yields CDR1 MDHEN and CDR2 SYDVKM. V lost 5 bases, J lost 0 bases, and 11 bases lay in between. The CDR3 loop spans 15 amino acids. The CDR3 DNA sequence: TGTGCCAGCAGTCTGACAGGAATCTCTGGAAACACCATATATTTT. This translates into CASSLTGISGNTIYF.

This clone was observed once. This chain connects TRBV2 to TRBJ1-2; tentatively, D is TRBD1 (5 bases). The CDR3 totals 13 residues. Trimming removed 6 bases at V and 6 bases at J, with 14 bases between. The germline CDR1 and CDR2 sequences are SNHLY and FYNNEI. The CDR3 coding sequence is TGTGCCAGCAGCCTTGACAGAAGAGATGGCTACACCTTC. Residues: CASSLDRRDGYTF.

This clone occurred a few times. The chain links TRBV18 to TRBJ2-4, with TRBD2 as a possible D gene (6 bases). V gave up 2 bases and J gave up 1 base, with 12 bases separating them. Germline CDR1 reads KGHSH; CDR2 reads LQKENI. The CDR3 loop spans 16 amino acids. CDR3 sequence (DNA): TGTGCCAGCTCACCAGATCCTAGCGTTGCCAAAAACATTCAGTACTTC. This sequence encodes CASSPDPSVAKNIQYF.

This chain joins TRBV6-5 and TRBJ2-1; 10 bases line up with TRBD1. The CDR3 spans 14 residues. V dropped 6 bases and J dropped 6; count of bases not matched to a gene: 5. Germline loops: CDR1 MNHEY, CDR2 SVGAGI. The CDR3 region is CASRTGGVINEQFF. In DNA, the CDR3 is TGTGCCAGCAGGACAGGGGGCGTCATCAATGAGCAGTTCTTC.

The gene calls are TRBV7-9 and TRBJ1-2; D may be TRBD1 (5 bases). V was cut by 3 bases and J by 0 bases, with 8 bases left in between. CDR1 and CDR2 from the germline V gene are SEHNR and FQNEAQ (reference sequence). The CDR3 totals 14 residues. The CDR3 loop is CASSFGATNYGYTF. The CDR3 DNA follows: TGTGCCAGCAGCTTTGGGGCTACTAACTATGGCTACACCTTC.

This chain uses TRBV28 with TRBJ1-5, with D unclear. Germline V CDR1 and CDR2: MDHEN, SYDVKM. This CDR3 spans 15 amino acids. Trimming took off 5 bases at V and 0 bases at J, with 11 bases between the two ends. The CDR3 DNA is TGTGCCAGCAGTCTAAGACTGTTTAGCAATCAGCCCCAGCATTTT. Amino acid sequence: CASSLRLFSNQPQHF.

The rearrangement joins TRBV30 to TRBJ1-6; 7 bases are a match to TRBD1. In germline, CDR1 is GTSNPN, CDR2 SVGIG (reference sequence). The CDR3 has 13 amino acids. The ends lost 0 bases at V and 10 bases at J; junction bases unmatched: 3. For the CDR3, the DNA is TGTGCCTGGAGTGTACAGGGGAACTCACCCCTCCACTTT. Protein product: CAWSVQGNSPLHF.

The chain combines TRBV9 with TRBJ2-2; maybe TRBD2 (6 bases). CDR3 size: 14 residues. Germline-derived CDR1 and CDR2 are SGDLS and YYNGEE. The V end lost 0 bases, the J end lost 6 bases, and 9 bases lay between the germline ends. In DNA form, the CDR3 reads TGTGCCAGCAGCGTAGGCGGGGACGCCGGGGAGCTGTTTTTT. Encoded protein: CASSVGGDAGELFF.

J is TRBJ2-6 and V is TRBV19; TRBD1 matches at 7 bases. Germline lookup yields CDR1 LNHDA and CDR2 SQIVND (reference sequence). V lost 8 bases and J lost 0; bases outside the gene matches: 4. The CDR3 runs 15 residues. For the CDR3, the DNA is TGTGCCAGTGGCCGACAGGGCTCTGGGGCCAACGTCCTGACTTTC. As protein: CASGRQGSGANVLTF. The variable domain in full, completed from reference TRBV19 and TRBJ2-6, reads DGGITQSPKYLFRKEGQNVTLSCEQNLNHDAMYWYRQDPGQGLRLIYYSQIVNDFQKGDIAEGYSVSREKKESFPLTVTSAQKNPTAFYLCASGRQGSGANVLTFGAGSRLTVL.

The chain employs TRBV7-9 and TRBJ2-1; 10 bases match TRBD2. Trimming cost V 1 base and J 7 bases; bases outside gene matches: 7. The CDR3 has 16 residues. The germline CDR1 and CDR2 sequences are SEHNR and FQNEAQ (reference sequence). The CDR3 DNA sequence: TGTGCCAGCAGCTTAGTGGGGACTAGCGCTTCAAATGAGCAGTTCTTC. Amino acid sequence: CASSLVGTSASNEQFF.

This chain joins TRBV6-1 and TRBJ2-7, with a possible D match to TRBD2 (5 bases). Germline values: CDR1 MNHNS, CDR2 SASEGT. The V and J ends lost 7 bases and 5 bases respectively, with 18 bases between them. This CDR3 spans 14 amino acids. The CDR3 nucleotides are TGTGCCAGCACGCTCGAGGGCCCTTGGGACGAGCAGTACTTC. Residues: CASTLEGPWDEQYF.

This chain uses TRBV5-1 with TRBJ2-7, with 7 nucleotides matching TRBD1. J was trimmed by 4 bases and V by 0 bases; bases with no gene match: 4. This CDR3 comprises 14 residues. Germline-derived CDR1 and CDR2 are SGHRS and YFSETQ. Here the CDR3 DNA reads TGCGCCAGCAGCTTGGGACAGGGTATATACGAGCAGTACTTC. It codes for CASSLGQGIYEQYF. The full variable domain, in which reference TRBV5-1 and TRBJ2-7 provide the parts outside the CDR3, is KAGVTQTPRYLIKTRGQQVTLSCSPISGHRSVSWYQQTPGQGLQFLFEYFSETQRNKGNFPGRFSGRQFSNSRSEMNVSTLELGDSALYLCASSLGQGIYEQYFGPGTRLTVT.

V usage is TRBV2 and J usage is TRBJ2-1; D remains ambiguous. The CDR3 has 15 residues. Germline assignment: CDR1 SNHLY and CDR2 FYNNEI. Trimming cost V 7 bases and J 0 bases, with 13 bases left between them. The CDR3, as DNA: TGTGCCAGCAACGAGGAAGAGAGCTCCTACAATGAGCAGTTCTTC. The encoded protein is CASNEEESSYNEQFF. Filled out from reference TRBV2 and TRBJ2-1, the complete variable domain reads EPEVTQTPSHQVTQMGQEVILRCVPISNHLYFYWYRQILGQKVEFLVSFYNNEISEKSEIFDDQFSVERPDGSNFTLKIRSTKLEDSAMYFCASNEEESSYNEQFFGPGTRLTVL.

This chain connects TRBV10-3 to TRBJ2-3, with a weak D call TRBD2 (6 bases). The CDR3 is 15 residues long. V lost 0 bases to trimming and J lost 0 bases, with 7 bases between them. CDR1 and CDR2 (germline): ENHRY, SYGVKD. CDR3 region: CAISESAGSTDTQYF. CDR3 coding DNA: TGTGCCATCAGTGAGTCGGCGGGGAGCACAGATACGCAGTATTTT.

The V gene is TRBV28, the J gene TRBJ1-2; D is possibly TRBD1 (5 bases). Germline CDR1 MDHEN, CDR2 SYDVKM. V lost 3 bases, J lost 3 bases, and 14 bases lay in between. This CDR3 is built from 15 residues. CDR3 in DNA: TGTGCCAGCAGTTTGGGAGGGGACGGATACTATGGCTACACCTTC. This gives the protein CASSLGGDGYYGYTF.